Below are 29 T cell receptor beta chains sequenced from a single sample in a study of T cell clonality in common variable immunodeficiency. Assay: immunoSEQ multiplex PCR; the TCRdb copy retains only in-frame clones and omits some. This repertoire holds around 42,000 clones, and none appear only once. Sequenced material: peripheral blood mononuclear cells. The receptors originated from a person between 18 and 75 years old in good health.

This clone was observed many times. Read sequence stops 3 residues before the CDR3 end, and the germline J gene provides the missing end. The chain combines TRBV7-2 with TRBJ1-1; D uncertain. The CDR3 has 15 amino acids. Trimming removed 5 bases at V and 0 bases at J, with 13 bases between. Germline-derived CDR1 and CDR2 are SGHTA and FQGNSA. The covered CDR3 bases are TGTGCCAGCAGCCCTAGTTTGGTGCTGAACACTGAA. It translates to CASSPSLVLNTE. From start to end, the CDR3 is CASSPSLVLNTEAFF.

This clone was detected many times. CDR3 bases read: TGTGCCAGCAGCGTAAGACAGGAGGGCTCCTATAATTCACCC. It specifies CASSVRQEGSYNSP. The full-length CDR3 reads as CASSVRQEGSYNSPLHF. V gene TRBV9 combines with J gene TRBJ1-6, with a weak D call TRBD1 (6 bases). The sequence runs out 3 residues before the end of the CDR3; the remainder is reconstructed from the germline J gene. This CDR3 is 17 amino acids long. V dropped 1 base and J dropped 0 bases, with 11 bases sitting between them. Germline CDR1 is SGDLS and CDR2 is YYNGEE.

In its sample, this clone was seen many times. The missing CDR3 end, 3 residues past where the read stops, is filled in from the germline J gene. This chain uses TRBV6-2 or TRBV6-3 with TRBJ2-2; 15 nucleotides agree with TRBD2. The CDR3 contains 17 residues. Germline CDR1 reads MNHEY; CDR2 reads SVGEGT. With V trimmed by 8 bases and J by 4 bases, 8 bases remained unmatched. The part of the CDR3 DNA that was read is TGTGCCAGCGTCGGGACTAGCGGGAGGCTTGGCACCGGGGAG. Its protein product is CASVGTSGRLGTGE. The CDR3 in its entirety is CASVGTSGRLGTGELFF.

This clone came up many times. The DNA ends 3 residues before the CDR3 does, and the rest of the CDR3 is filled in from the germline J gene. The chain combines TRBV19 with TRBJ2-7, with D possibly being TRBD1 (6 bases). CDR1 LNHDA and CDR2 SQIVND come from the germline V gene (reference sequence). The CDR3 has 13 residues. V lost 4 bases and J lost 4, with 11 bases in between. The CDR3 loop reads CASSTGVAYEQYF. The covered CDR3 bases are TGTGCCAGTAGTACAGGGGTGGCATACGAG. The complete variable domain, with remaining parts taken from reference TRBV19 and TRBJ2-7, reads DGGITQSPKYLFRKEGQNVTLSCEQNLNHDAMYWYRQDPGQGLRLIYYSQIVNDFQKGDIAEGYSVSREKKESFPLTVTSAQKNPTAFYLCASSTGVAYEQYFGPGTRLTVT.

This clone was seen at least ten times. The read halts 3 residues ahead of the CDR3 end, with the missing end drawn from the germline J gene. This chain links TRBV18 with TRBJ2-5, with D maybe TRBD2 (6 bases). V shed 2 bases and J shed 4 bases, with 17 bases lying between them. The CDR3 spans 16 residues. The germline V gene has CDR1 KGHSH and CDR2 LQKENI. The CDR3 here is CASSPWRDSTVETQYF. Incomplete CDR3 DNA: TGTGCCAGCTCACCATGGCGGGATTCGACGGTAGAGACC.

This clone was detected many times. The DNA read from the CDR3 is TGTGCCAGCAGTGCCCAGACAGGGGGCAGGGGGGAGACC. Its protein product is CASSAQTGGRGET. The full CDR3 reads CASSAQTGGRGETQYF. The chain links TRBV6-1 to TRBJ2-5; TRBD1 aligns across 10 bases. Read data end 3 residues before the CDR3 end; the end is taken from the germline J gene. V was pared by 4 bases and J by 5 bases, with 10 bases of the junction left unmatched. The CDR3 has 16 amino acids. The germline gives CDR1 MNHNS, CDR2 SASEGT.

Points on this clone: At one end, the junction sequence differs from germline, possibly due to a read error. The read comes to an end 3 residues before the CDR3 does, leaving the germline J gene to fill in the end. V usage is TRBV7-6 and J usage is TRBJ2-1; TRBD2 matches 7 bases. CDR1 is SGHVS and CDR2 is FNYEAQ in the germline V gene. There are 16 residues in the CDR3. CDR3 DNA, as far as it was read: TGTGCCAGCAGCTTAGTTCGGCGGGGGATCTACGATGAG. Encoded protein: CASSLVRRGIYDE. In full, the CDR3 is CASSLVRRGIYDEQFF.

As regards this clone: The read ends 3 residues before the CDR3 terminus; that terminus is restored from the germline J gene. The V and J genes are TRBV30 and TRBJ2-4, with no clear D. The germline gives CDR1 GTSNPN, CDR2 SVGIG (reference sequence). The CDR3 is 12 residues long. The CDR3 is CASPHRNYGQYF. The sequenced part of the CDR3 DNA is TGTGCTTCCCCCCATCGAAACTATGGT.

In this sample, this clone turned up many times. The sequence runs out 3 residues before the end of the CDR3; the remainder is reconstructed from the germline J gene. J is TRBJ2-1 and V is TRBV29-1, with D hard to call. CDR1 and CDR2 from the germline V gene are SQVTM and ANQGSEA. The CDR3 loop spans 11 amino acids. With 7 bases removed from V and 4 bases from J, the gap between germline ends came to 8 bases. CDR3 sequence: CSAELYNEQFF. The part of the CDR3 DNA that was read is TGCAGCGCCGAACTTTACAATGAG.

This clone has at least ten counts. The DNA ends 3 residues before the CDR3 does, and the rest of the CDR3 is filled in from the germline J gene. This chain links TRBV19 with TRBJ2-1; a possible D gene is TRBD1 (5 bases). Deletions cut 5 bases from V and 0 bases from J, with 17 bases between. CDR1 and CDR2 (germline): LNHDA, SQIVND (reference sequence). The CDR3 extends over 17 amino acids. The CDR3 sequence: CASSPHSERGSYNEQFF. CDR3 DNA, as far as it was read: TGTGCCAGTAGTCCACACTCGGAAAGGGGCTCCTACAATGAG.

This clone has at least ten counts. The CDR3 extends 3 residues past the end of the read, so its final part is completed from the germline J gene. The V and J genes are TRBV12-3 or TRBV12-4 and TRBJ2-3; unclear D gene. V was pared by 2 bases and J by 3 bases, with 3 bases between. The CDR3 runs 12 residues. The part of the CDR3 DNA that was read is TGTGCCAGCAGTTTACAAACAGATACG. Amino acid sequence: CASSLQTDT. Given in full, the CDR3 is CASSLQTDTQYF.

This clone was picked up many times. The observed sequence ends 3 residues before the CDR3 terminus, with the missing tail filled in from the germline J gene. The genes are TRBV19 and TRBJ1-1; D is undetermined. CDR1 is LNHDA, CDR2 SQIVND, per germline (reference sequence). The CDR3 runs 14 residues. Deletions cut 7 bases from V and 0 bases from J, with 12 bases between. The CDR3 sequence: CASKPSPMNTEAFF. The DNA read from the CDR3 is TGTGCCAGTAAGCCAAGTCCGATGAACACTGAA.

This clone was detected many times. Read data end 3 residues before the CDR3 end; the end is taken from the germline J gene. The chain is built from TRBV18 and TRBJ2-2; D ambiguous. The CDR3 loop spans 13 amino acids. Trimming took 5 bases from V and 1 from J, leaving 5 bases between them. The germline gives CDR1 KGHSH, CDR2 LQKENI. The CDR3 reads CASSSKNTGELFF. Incomplete CDR3 DNA: TGTGCCAGCTCAAGCAAGAACACCGGGGAG.

This clone was detected ten times or more. The sequence runs out 3 residues before the end of the CDR3; the remainder is reconstructed from the germline J gene. V gene TRBV20-1 combines with J gene TRBJ1-4; possible D gene TRBD1, 5 bases. Per germline, CDR1 DFQATT and CDR2 SNEGSKA (reference sequence). Trimming removed 4 bases at V and 1 base at J, with 7 bases between. There are 13 residues in the CDR3. CDR3 region: CSANRQTNEKLFF. Partial CDR3 DNA: TGCAGTGCTAACAGGCAAACTAATGAAAAA.

This clone was recorded many times. An end of the junction differs from the germline gene, which may be a read error. Read coverage stops 3 residues before the CDR3 terminus; the germline J gene supplies the remainder. The J gene is TRBJ2-7, the V gene TRBV12-3 or TRBV12-4; no definite D call. The CDR3 runs to 12 residues. CDR3 sequence reads: CVSSLDHYEQYF. The sequenced CDR3 bases are TGTGTCAGCAGTTTAGATCACTACGAG.

In this sample, this clone turned up many times. The read comes to an end 3 residues before the CDR3 does, leaving the germline J gene to fill in the end. The chain employs TRBV4-1 and TRBJ1-1, with D unclear. The length of the CDR3 is 15 residues. Trimming took off 0 bases at V and 6 bases at J, with 14 bases between the two ends. Germline CDR1 reads MGHRA; CDR2 reads YSYEKL. The sequenced part of the CDR3 DNA is TGCGCCAGCAGCCAAGACCCCCTCCGCGGCGCTGAA. This gives the protein CASSQDPLRGAE. The entire CDR3 is CASSQDPLRGAEAFF.

Comments on this clone: The read falls 3 residues short of the CDR3 end, and the missing part is taken from the germline J gene. The V call is TRBV18, the J call TRBJ2-7; 12 bases are shared with TRBD2. The V gene end was trimmed by 2 bases and the J gene end by 1 base; junction bases not matched to a gene: 3. The germline V gene encodes CDR1 KGHSH and CDR2 LQKENI. This CDR3 has 16 residues. Here the CDR3 reads CASSPLTSGRSYEQYF. The CDR3 bases that were read are TGTGCCAGCTCACCATTAACTAGCGGGAGGTCCTACGAG.

This clone showed up many times. The read terminates 3 residues ahead of where the CDR3 ends, so the germline J gene completes it. The J gene is TRBJ2-7, the V gene TRBV18; D may correspond to TRBD1 or TRBD2 (6 bases each). Trimming removed 5 bases at V and 0 bases at J, with 14 bases between. The CDR3 is 15 residues long. Germline CDR1 reads KGHSH; CDR2 reads LQKENI. Partial CDR3 DNA: TGTGCCAGCTCAACGCGGGACACTTTCTCCTACGAG. Translated: CASSTRDTFSYE. The whole CDR3 region reads CASSTRDTFSYEQYF.

With respect to this clone: The CDR3 is cut off 3 residues early in the read; its end comes from the germline J gene. The gene calls are TRBV5-6 and TRBJ2-7; TRBD1 is a possible D gene (6 bases). CDR3 size: 14 residues. Per germline, CDR1 SGHDT and CDR2 YYEEEE. V was shortened by 0 bases and J by 4 bases, with 11 bases between the two germline ends. CDR3 DNA, as far as it was read: TGTGCCAGCAGCTTGGCCTACAGGGATTACGAG. Its protein is CASSLAYRDYE. The entire CDR3 is CASSLAYRDYEQYF.

This clone was observed at least ten times. Here the CDR3 reads CSVEGTGETYEQYF. The covered CDR3 bases are TGCAGCGTTGAAGGGACAGGGGAAACCTACGAG. This sequence joins TRBV29-1 and TRBJ2-7; 9 bases agree with TRBD1. The read halts 3 residues ahead of the CDR3 end, with the missing end drawn from the germline J gene. Germline assignment: CDR1 SQVTM and CDR2 ANQGSEA. The CDR3 runs to 14 residues. The J segment lost 2 bases and the V segment lost 1 base, leaving 3 bases of the junction unmatched.

This clone was seen repeatedly, ten times or more. The missing CDR3 end, 3 residues past where the read stops, is filled in from the germline J gene. The chain links TRBV18 to TRBJ2-7, with 8 bases aligning to TRBD1. V was pared by 6 bases and J by 0 bases, with 7 bases of the junction left unmatched. The CDR3 covers 15 residues. CDR1 is KGHSH and CDR2 is LQKENI in the germline V gene. The sequenced part of the CDR3 DNA is TGTGCCAGCTCTTCTAGACAGGGGTCCTCCTACGAG. Protein: CASSSRQGSSYE. The CDR3 as a whole reads CASSSRQGSSYEQYF.

This clone occurred many times. The sequenced fragment ends 3 residues before the CDR3 boundary, so the rest is inferred from the germline J gene. The genes are TRBV29-1 and TRBJ2-2; TRBD1 agrees at 9 bases. Germline assignment: CDR1 SQVTM and CDR2 ANQGSEA. The CDR3 is 14 residues long. The V gene end was trimmed by 6 bases and the J gene end by 4 bases; junction bases not matched to a gene: 6. CDR3: CSVHGTGITGELFF. The CDR3 DNA, read in part, is TGCAGCGTCCACGGGACAGGGATCACCGGGGAG.

In this sample, this clone turned up many times. The CDR3 goes on 3 residues after the read ends, and that part is filled in from the germline J gene. This rearrangement joins TRBV12-3 or TRBV12-4 to TRBJ1-6, with unresolved D. This CDR3 is built from 13 residues. The V and J ends lost 5 bases and 10 bases respectively, with 12 bases between them. The CDR3: CASSASSTSPLHF. The sequenced CDR3 bases are TGTGCCAGCAGTGCCAGTAGCACCTCACCC.

Ten or more counts support this clone. The DNA ends 3 residues before the CDR3 does, and the rest of the CDR3 is filled in from the germline J gene. The rearrangement links TRBV29-1 to TRBJ1-1, with D perhaps matching TRBD1 (6 bases). V was pared by 4 bases and J by 5 bases, with 14 bases between. Germline CDR1 and CDR2: SQVTM and ANQGSEA. The CDR3 has 13 residues. The CDR3 bases that were read are TGCAGCGTTGTTGACGGGGGGGCTACTGAA. As protein: CSVVDGGATE. The entire CDR3 is CSVVDGGATEAFF.

This clone appeared many times. CDR3 in amino acids: CSATLAGGPKNIQYF. The sequenced part of the CDR3 DNA is TGCAGTGCTACACTAGCGGGGGGGCCCAAAAACATT. The V gene is TRBV20-1, the J gene TRBJ2-4, with TRBD2 matching over 13 bases. The CDR3 end is not reached by the read, which stops 3 residues before it; the germline J gene fills it in. The CDR3 totals 15 residues. The ends lost 4 bases at V and 2 bases at J; junction bases unmatched: 2. The germline CDR1 and CDR2 sequences are DFQATT and SNEGSKA (reference sequence).

This clone was detected ten times or more. The CDR3 goes on 3 residues after the read ends, and that part is filled in from the germline J gene. The chain joins TRBV6-4 to TRBJ1-1; possibly TRBD1 for D (6 bases). The CDR3 sequence is 13 residues long. The germline CDR1 and CDR2 sequences are MRHNA and SNTAGT. Trimming cost V 10 bases and J 0 bases, with 12 bases left between them. The CDR3 sequence is CATGDTLNTEAFF. Partial CDR3 DNA: TGTGCCACCGGGGACACTTTGAACACTGAA.

This clone was counted at least ten times. At one of its ends the junction is not consistent with the germline gene, which may arise from a read error. Partial CDR3 DNA: TGCAGTGCTAGACTCCAGACTAGCTCCCACAATGAG. Protein: CSARLQTSSHNE. The CDR3 reads in full as CSARLQTSSHNEQFF. J is TRBJ2-1 and V is TRBV20-1, with 7 bases fitting TRBD2. The sequence runs out 3 residues before the end of the CDR3; the remainder is reconstructed from the germline J gene. This CDR3 region has 15 residues. Per germline, CDR1 DFQATT and CDR2 SNEGSKA (reference sequence).

This clone was counted many times. The CDR3 end lies 3 residues beyond the end of the read and is filled in from the germline J gene. The gene calls are TRBV19 and TRBJ1-1; 8 bases align to TRBD1. This CDR3 region has 12 residues. Germline V gene data show CDR1 as LNHDA and CDR2 as SQIVND (reference sequence). The ends lost 8 bases at V and 7 bases at J; junction bases unmatched: 6. The covered CDR3 bases are TGTGCCAGTTACGACAGGGGAAATGAA. Its translation is CASYDRGNE. The whole CDR3 reads CASYDRGNEAFF.

This clone was seen at least ten times. Read data end 3 residues before the CDR3 end; the end is taken from the germline J gene. V and J are TRBV18 and TRBJ1-4; D not resolved. In germline, CDR1 is KGHSH, CDR2 LQKENI. The CDR3 has 13 residues. The V end lost 8 bases, the J end lost 4 bases, and 11 bases lay between the germline ends. The CDR3 reads CASASGFNEKLFF. The CDR3 bases that were read are TGTGCCAGCGCGTCCGGGTTTAATGAAAAA.